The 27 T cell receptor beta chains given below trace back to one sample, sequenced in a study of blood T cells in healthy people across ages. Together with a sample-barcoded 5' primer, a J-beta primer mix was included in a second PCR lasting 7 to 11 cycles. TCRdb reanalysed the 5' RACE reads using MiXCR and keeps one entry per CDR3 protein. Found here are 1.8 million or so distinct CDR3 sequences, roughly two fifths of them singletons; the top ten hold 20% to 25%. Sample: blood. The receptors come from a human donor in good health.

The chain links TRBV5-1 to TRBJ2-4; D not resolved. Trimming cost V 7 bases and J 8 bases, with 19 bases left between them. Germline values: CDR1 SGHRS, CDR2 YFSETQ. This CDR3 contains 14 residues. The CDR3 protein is CASAVTPFGYIQYF. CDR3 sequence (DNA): TGCGCCAGCGCGGTGACTCCCTTCGGTTACATTCAGTACTTC.

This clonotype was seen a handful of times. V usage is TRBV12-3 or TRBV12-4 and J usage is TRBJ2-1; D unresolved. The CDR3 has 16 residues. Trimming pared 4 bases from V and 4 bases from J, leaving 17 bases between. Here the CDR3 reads CASSSESPTLYNEQFF. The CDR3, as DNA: TGTGCCAGCAGTTCCGAATCACCCACACTTTACAATGAGCAGTTCTTC.

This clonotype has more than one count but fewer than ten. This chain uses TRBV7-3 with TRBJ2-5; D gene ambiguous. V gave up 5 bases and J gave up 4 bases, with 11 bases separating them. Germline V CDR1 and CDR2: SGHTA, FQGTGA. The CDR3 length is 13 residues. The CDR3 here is CASSLFIGETQYF. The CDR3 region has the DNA TGTGCCAGCAGCCTCTTTATAGGAGAGACCCAGTACTTC.

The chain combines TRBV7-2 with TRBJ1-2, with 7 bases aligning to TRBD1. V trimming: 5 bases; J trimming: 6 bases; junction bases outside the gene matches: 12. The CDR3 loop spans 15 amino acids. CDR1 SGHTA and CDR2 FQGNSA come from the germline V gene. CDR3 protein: CASSIDRTGGDGYTF. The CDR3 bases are TGTGCCAGCAGCATAGATAGGACAGGAGGAGATGGCTACACCTTC.

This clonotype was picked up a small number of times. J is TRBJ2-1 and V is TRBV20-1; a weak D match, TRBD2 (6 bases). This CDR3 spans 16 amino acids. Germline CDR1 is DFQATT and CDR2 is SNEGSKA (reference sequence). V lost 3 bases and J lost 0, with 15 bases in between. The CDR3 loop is CSARSGGGNSYNEQFF. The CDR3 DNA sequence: TGCAGTGCTAGGTCAGGTGGGGGGAACTCCTACAATGAGCAGTTCTTC.

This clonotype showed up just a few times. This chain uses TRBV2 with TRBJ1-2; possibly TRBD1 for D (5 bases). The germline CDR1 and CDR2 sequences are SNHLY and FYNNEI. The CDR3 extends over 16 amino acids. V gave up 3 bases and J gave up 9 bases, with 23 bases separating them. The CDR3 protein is CASSDVGGEAPRSYTF. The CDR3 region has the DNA TGTGCCAGCAGTGATGTCGGAGGGGAAGCCCCGAGGAGCTACACCTTC.

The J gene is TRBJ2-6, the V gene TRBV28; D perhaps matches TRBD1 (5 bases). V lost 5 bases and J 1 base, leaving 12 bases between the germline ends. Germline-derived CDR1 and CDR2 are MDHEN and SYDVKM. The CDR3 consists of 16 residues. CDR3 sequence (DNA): TGTGCCAGCAGTACCGTACAGGCTTCTGGGGCCAACGTCCTGACTTTC. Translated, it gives CASSTVQASGANVLTF. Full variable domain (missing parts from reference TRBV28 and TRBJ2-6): DVKVTQSSRYLVKRTGEKVFLECVQDMDHENMFWYRQDPGLGLRLIYFSYDVKMKEKGDIPEGYSVSREKKERFSLILESASTNQTSMYLCASSTVQASGANVLTFGAGSRLTVL.

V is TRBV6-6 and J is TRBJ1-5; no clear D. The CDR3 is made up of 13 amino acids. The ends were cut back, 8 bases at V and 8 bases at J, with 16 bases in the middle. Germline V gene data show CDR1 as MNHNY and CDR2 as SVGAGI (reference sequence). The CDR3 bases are TGTGCCAGCCTTAAGGACGGAGAAAAGCCCCAGCATTTT. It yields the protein CASLKDGEKPQHF.

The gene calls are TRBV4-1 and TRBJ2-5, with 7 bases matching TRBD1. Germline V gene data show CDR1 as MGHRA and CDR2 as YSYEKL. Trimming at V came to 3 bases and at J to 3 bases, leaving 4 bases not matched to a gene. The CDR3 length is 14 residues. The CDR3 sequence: CASSQPGQKETQYF. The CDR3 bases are TGCGCCAGCAGCCAGCCGGGACAGAAAGAGACCCAGTACTTC.

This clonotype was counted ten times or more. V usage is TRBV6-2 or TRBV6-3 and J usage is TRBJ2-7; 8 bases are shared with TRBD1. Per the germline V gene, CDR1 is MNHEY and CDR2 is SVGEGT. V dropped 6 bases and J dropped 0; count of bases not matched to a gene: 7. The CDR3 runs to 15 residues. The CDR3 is CASSGQGDPSYEQYF. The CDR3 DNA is TGTGCCAGCAGCGGACAGGGCGACCCCTCCTACGAGCAGTACTTC.

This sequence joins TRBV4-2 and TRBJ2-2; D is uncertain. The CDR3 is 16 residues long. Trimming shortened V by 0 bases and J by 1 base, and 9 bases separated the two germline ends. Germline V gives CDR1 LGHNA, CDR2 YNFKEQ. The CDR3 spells CASSQDRSGNTGELFF. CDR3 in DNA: TGTGCCAGCAGCCAAGATAGGTCGGGGAACACCGGGGAGCTGTTTTTT.

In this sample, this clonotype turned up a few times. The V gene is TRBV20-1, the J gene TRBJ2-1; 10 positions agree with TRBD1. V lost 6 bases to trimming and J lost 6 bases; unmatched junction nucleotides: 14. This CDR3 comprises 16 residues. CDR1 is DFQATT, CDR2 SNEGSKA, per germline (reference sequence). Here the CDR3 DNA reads TGCAGTGCCTCAGGTGGTATGGGACAGGGGAGCAATGAGCAGTTCTTC. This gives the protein CSASGGMGQGSNEQFF.

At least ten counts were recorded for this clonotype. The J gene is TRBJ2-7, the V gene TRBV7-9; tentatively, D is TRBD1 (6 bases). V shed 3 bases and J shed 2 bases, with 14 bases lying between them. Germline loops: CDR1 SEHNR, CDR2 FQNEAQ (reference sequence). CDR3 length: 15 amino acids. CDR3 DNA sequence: TGTGCCAGCAGCTTTGGGGGCAGTACACCCTACGAGCAGTACTTC. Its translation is CASSFGGSTPYEQYF.

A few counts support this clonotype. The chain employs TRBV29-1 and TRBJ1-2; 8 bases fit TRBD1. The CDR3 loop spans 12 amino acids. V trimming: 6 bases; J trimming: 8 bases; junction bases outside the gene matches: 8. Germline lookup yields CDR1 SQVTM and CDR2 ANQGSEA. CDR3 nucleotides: TGCAGCGTGCTCATGACAGGGGAAGGCTACACCTTC. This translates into CSVLMTGEGYTF. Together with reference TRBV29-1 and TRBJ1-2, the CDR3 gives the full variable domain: SAVISQKPSRDICQRGTSLTIQCQVDSQVTMMFWYRQQPGQSLTLIATANQGSEATYESGFVIDKFPISRPNLTFSTLTVSNMSPEDSSIYLCSVLMTGEGYTFGSGTRLTVV.

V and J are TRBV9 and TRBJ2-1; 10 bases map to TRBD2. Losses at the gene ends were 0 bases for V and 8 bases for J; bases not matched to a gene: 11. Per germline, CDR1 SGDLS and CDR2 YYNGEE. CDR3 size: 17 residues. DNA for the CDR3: TGTGCCAGCAGCGTAGAAGGGGTAGCGGGGGGTTGGTATGAGCAGTTCTTC. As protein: CASSVEGVAGGWYEQFF. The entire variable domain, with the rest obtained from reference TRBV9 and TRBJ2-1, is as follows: DSGVTQTPKHLITATGQRVTLRCSPRSGDLSVYWYQQSLDQGLQFLIQYYNGEERAKGNILERFSAQQFPDLHSELNLSSLELGDSALYFCASSVEGVAGGWYEQFFGPGTRLTVL.

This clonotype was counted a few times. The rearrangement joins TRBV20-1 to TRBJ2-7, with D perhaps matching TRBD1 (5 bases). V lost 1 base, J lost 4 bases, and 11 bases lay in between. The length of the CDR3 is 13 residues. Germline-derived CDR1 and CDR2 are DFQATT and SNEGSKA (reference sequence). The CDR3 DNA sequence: TGCAGTGCTAGAGTATGGACATCTTACGAGCAGTACTTC. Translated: CSARVWTSYEQYF.

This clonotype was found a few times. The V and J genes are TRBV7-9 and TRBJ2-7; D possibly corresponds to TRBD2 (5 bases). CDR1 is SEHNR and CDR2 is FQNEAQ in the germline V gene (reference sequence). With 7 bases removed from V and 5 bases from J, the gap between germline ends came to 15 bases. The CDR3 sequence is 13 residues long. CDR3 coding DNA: TGTGCCAGCACCCCGCTCGCCGGGGACGAGCAGTACTTC. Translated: CASTPLAGDEQYF.

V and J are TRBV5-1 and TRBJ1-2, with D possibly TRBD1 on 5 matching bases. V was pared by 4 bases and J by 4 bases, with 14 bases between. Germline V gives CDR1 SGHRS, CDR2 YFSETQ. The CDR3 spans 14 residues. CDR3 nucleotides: TGCGCCAGCAGCCTCCGGGACTCTGGCTATGGCTACACCTTC. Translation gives CASSLRDSGYGYTF.

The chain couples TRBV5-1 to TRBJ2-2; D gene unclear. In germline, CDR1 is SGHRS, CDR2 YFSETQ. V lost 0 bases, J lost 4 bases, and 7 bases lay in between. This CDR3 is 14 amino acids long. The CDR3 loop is CASSLDRLTGELFF. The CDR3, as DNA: TGCGCCAGCAGCTTGGACAGACTCACCGGGGAGCTGTTTTTT.

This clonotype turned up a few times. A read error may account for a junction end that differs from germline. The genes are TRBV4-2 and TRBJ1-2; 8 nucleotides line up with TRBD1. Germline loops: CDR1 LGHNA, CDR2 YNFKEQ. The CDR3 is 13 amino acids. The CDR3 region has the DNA TGTGCCGGCAGCCAAGGACAGGGTGAGGGCTACACCTTC. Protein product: CAGSQGQGEGYTF.

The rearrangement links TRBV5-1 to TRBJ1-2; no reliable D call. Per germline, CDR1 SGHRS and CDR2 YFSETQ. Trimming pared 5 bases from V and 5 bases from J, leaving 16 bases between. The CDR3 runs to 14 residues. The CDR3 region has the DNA TGCGCCAGCAGGACCGACTCCGACGCGTATGGCTACACCTTC. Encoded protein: CASRTDSDAYGYTF.

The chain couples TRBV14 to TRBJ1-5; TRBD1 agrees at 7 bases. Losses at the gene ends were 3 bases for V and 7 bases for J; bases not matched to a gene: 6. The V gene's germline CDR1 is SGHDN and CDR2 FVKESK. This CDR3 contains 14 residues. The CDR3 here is CASSHTGDGQPQHF. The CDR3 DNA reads TGTGCCAGCAGCCATACAGGGGATGGGCAGCCCCAGCATTTT.

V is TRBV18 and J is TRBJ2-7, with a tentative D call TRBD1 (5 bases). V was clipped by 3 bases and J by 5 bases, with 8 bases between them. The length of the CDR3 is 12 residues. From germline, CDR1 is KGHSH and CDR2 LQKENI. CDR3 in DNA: TGTGCCAGCTCACCTGGGGCAAACGAGCAGTACTTC. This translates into CASSPGANEQYF.

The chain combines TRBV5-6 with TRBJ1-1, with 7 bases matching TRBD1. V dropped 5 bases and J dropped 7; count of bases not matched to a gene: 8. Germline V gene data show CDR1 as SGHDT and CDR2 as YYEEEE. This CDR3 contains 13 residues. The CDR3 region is CASRRQGGGEAFF. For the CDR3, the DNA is TGTGCCAGCAGGAGACAGGGAGGGGGTGAAGCTTTCTTT.

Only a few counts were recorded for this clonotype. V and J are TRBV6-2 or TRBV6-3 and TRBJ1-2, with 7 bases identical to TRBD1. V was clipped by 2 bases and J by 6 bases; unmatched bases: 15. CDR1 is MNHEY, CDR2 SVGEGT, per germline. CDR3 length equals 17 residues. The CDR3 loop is CASSYARQNRDSNGYTF. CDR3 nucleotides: TGTGCCAGCAGTTACGCAAGACAGAACCGGGACAGCAATGGCTACACCTTC.

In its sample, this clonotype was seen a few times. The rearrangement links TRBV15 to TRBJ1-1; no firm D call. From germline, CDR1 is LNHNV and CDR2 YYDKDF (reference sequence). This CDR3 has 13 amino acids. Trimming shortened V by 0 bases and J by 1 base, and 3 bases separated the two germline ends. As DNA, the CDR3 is TGTGCCACCAGCAGAGACGAGAACACTGAAGCTTTCTTT. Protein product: CATSRDENTEAFF.

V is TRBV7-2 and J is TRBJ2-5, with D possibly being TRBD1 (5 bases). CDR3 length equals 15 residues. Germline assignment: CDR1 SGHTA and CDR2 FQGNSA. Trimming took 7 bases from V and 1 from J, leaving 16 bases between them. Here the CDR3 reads CASTRQNTLQETQYF. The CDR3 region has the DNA TGTGCCAGCACCCGACAGAACACCCTCCAAGAGACCCAGTACTTC.